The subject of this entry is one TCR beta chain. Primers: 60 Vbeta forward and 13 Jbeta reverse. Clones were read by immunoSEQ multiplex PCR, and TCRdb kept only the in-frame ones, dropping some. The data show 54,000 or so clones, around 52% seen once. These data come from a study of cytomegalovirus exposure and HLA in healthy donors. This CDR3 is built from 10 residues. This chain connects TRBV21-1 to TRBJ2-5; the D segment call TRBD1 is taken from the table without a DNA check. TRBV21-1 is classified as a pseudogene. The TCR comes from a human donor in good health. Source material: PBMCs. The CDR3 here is CASSFQGQYF. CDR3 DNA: TGTGCCAGCAGCTTCCAGGGCCAGTACTTC.